This TCR beta chain was observed in a study of T cells after yellow fever vaccination (dated by TCRdb to the late 2010s). About the full investigation: The SMART-Seq v4 Ultra Low Input RNA kit was used to prepare libraries from fractions with low cell numbers. Blood was drawn at multiple timepoints before and after primary and secondary immunization, with bulk PBMC replicates and cell subsets isolated. To follow T-cell clones before and after both primary and booster YFV17D yellow fever vaccination, bulk TCR alpha and beta repertoires underwent longitudinal sequencing. Two healthy male donors, one aged 18 to 30 and one aged 30 to 40 years, made up the cohort. What the work shows at the level of the full study, not this receptor alone: A small fraction of clonotypes showed up in both the CD4 and CD8 compartments, probably as a result of convergent recombination. The study included only two donors, which limits how far the findings can be generalized. The secondary T-cell response was found to be weaker but faster than the primary response, with a peak reached on day 5 rather than on day 15. After the booster, most of the clones that had expanded following primary vaccination were detected again (roughly 96% of CD4 and 88% of CD8), which suggests that memory was broadly maintained. FACS-sorted repertoires could contain abundant contaminating clonotypes from the bulk population, so computational filtering was required.

The intended sense of this specimen's treatment or condition label: live attenuated yellow fever vaccine strain. A standard Ficoll-Paque protocol was used to isolate PBMCs from peripheral blood. Dynabeads CD4 and CD8 positive selection kits were used to isolate the CD4 and CD8 T-cell fractions. RNA was extracted with TriZol from bulk PBMCs, CD4 and CD8 fractions, and dextramer-positive and dextramer-negative fractions. Synthesis of TCR cDNA relied on 5'RACE template switching, a step that introduced a universal primer site along with unique molecular identifiers. Priming for cDNA synthesis came from both the TCR alpha and TCR beta constant segments. Library amplification used two PCR steps, and the second PCR step added sample barcodes and sequencing adapters. Sequencing of libraries was performed on Illumina HiSeq 2500 (2x100 bp) or NovaSeq (2x150 bp). Per the original workflow: MIGEC was used to demultiplex reads and collapse the reads into UMI consensus sequences, and MiXCR was used for V(D)J alignment. Clonotypes responding to the vaccine were identified with edgeR on replicate PBMC samples, with the criteria of FDR below 0.01 and a log2 fold change above 5 up to day 15. Each bulk clonotype was labeled CD4 or CD8 based on which sequenced repertoire, CD4 or CD8, contained the clonotype at higher abundance. TCRdb ran its own pipeline on the public reads, namely fastp trimming at Q25 and MiXCR clone calling, and kept in-frame beta chains. Rows are unified per CDR3 protein, each entry keeping the most common DNA and genes. The V and J calls and clone size come from TCRdb's table, not from the authors' own analysis. The sample includes roughly 150,000 distinct CDR3 sequences, with 6% to 7.5% observed a single time. The ten largest clones take up 2.5% to 3% of the sample.

CDR1 is given as KGHSH and CDR2 as LQKENI, both from the germline V gene. The V end loses 0 bases and the J end loses 5 bases, and a stretch of 13 bases separates them. The CDR3 holds 15 amino acids from the cysteine to the phenylalanine. Only the CDR3 portion is preserved as DNA: 45 bases, with reading frame beginning at the first base. This clonotype was seen at least ten times. What this receptor recognizes is not known. No base quality values were provided; no much bigger clone lies one nucleotide off. The clonotype comes from a man younger than 35 who received the YFV17D yellow fever vaccine. Sequenced material: CD4+ T cells sorted from PBMCs, taken 4 to 5 days after the first yellow fever vaccination. Recombination connected TRBV18 to TRBJ2-5, and possibly TRBD1, on 6 matching bases. The encoded CDR3 is CASSPPAGARETQYF. The nucleotides are TGTGCCAGCTCACCACCGGCAGGGGCGAGGGAGACCCAGTACTTC.